The source of this TCR beta chain is a study of B cell selection in AIRE deficiency (dated by TCRdb to the late 2010s). Regarding the complete study: A comparison of TCRbeta repertoires of sorted blood CD4+ conventional T cells and regulatory T cells was made between AIRE-deficient patients and healthy controls. The TCR-sequenced cohort comprised five AIRE-deficient APECED patients and five healthy control donors. Paper-wide results and their limitations: Roughly 28% of the Treg TCRbeta sequences shared among healthy donors were detected in patient Tconv cells, suggesting that Treg-biased clones are diverted into the Tconv compartment. In terms of TCRBV gene usage, CDR3 length and TCR diversity, Tconv and Treg cells from AIRE-deficient patients looked similar to Tconv and Treg cells from healthy donors. CDR3s were shorter in shared Treg sequences, reflecting a bias toward rearrangements that have few non-templated nucleotide insertions. Among about 3,500 shared Treg TCRbeta sequences, about 30% were shared exclusively by healthy donors and about 9.3% exclusively by patients, which suggests that Treg selection is less efficient in the absence of AIRE. Only TCRbeta chains were sequenced, and approximately 35% of shared healthy-donor Treg sequences were also present in healthy Tconv cells, possibly due to differing TCRalpha chains.

CDR1 and CDR2, looked up from the germline V gene, are ENHRY and SYGVKD. V loses 3 bases, J loses 4 bases, and the germline ends lie 12 bases apart. Measured from the cysteine to the phenylalanine, the CDR3 is 14 residues long. Only the CDR3 region is kept as DNA, spanning 42 bases read in frame from base 1. TCRbeta chain sequencing was performed with the immunoSEQ platform. On the authors' methods: Pooled Treg repertoires yielded roughly 5.6x10^4 distinct TCRbeta sequences from patients and 90,000 to 100,000 from healthy donors. Treg TCRbeta sequences found in two or more individuals were classed as public, and these public Treg TCRbeta sequences were then looked for in Tconv repertoires. Group differences were tested with Mann-Whitney U tests and Bonferroni-Dunn correction in GraphPad Prism 7.03. This is the immuneACCESS table as TCRdb keeps it, with only in-frame sequences that have V and J called. A part of the clones is gone; compared with another copy, unresolved V genes explain less than half, and the rest is unexplained. That table supplies the V and J calls and clone size; D and trimming were determined from the DNA. This sample has approximately 14,000 clones in its table, and 93% of those were observed once. The ten largest clones capture roughly 1% of the sample.

With respect to this clone: What antigen it recognizes has not been identified. One base away there is no much larger clone; base qualities are not given.

CD4+CD25hiCD127low/negative cells were sorted as the regulatory T cell population. AIRE-deficient patients had APECED syndrome. Sorting of Tconv and Treg cells intended for TCRbeta sequencing was performed on a FACSAria flow cytometer. The sorted cells went into 5-ml round-bottom polystyrene tubes, and the dry cell pellets were then frozen at -80 degrees C until sequencing. The V gene is TRBV10-3 and the J gene is TRBJ1-2, and possibly TRBD1, on 5 matching bases. Sequenced: Tregs sorted from PBMCs. The receptor was derived from a human donor with AIRE deficiency. The DNA is as follows: TGTGCCATCAGTGATCGGGGGTTTACCTATGGCTACACCTTC. Translated, it gives CAISDRGFTYGYTF.